A selection of T cell receptor beta chains follows, all from one sample in a study of cytomegalovirus exposure and HLA in healthy donors. Measured with immunoSEQ multiplex PCR; TCRdb has only the in-frame clones, and not every one. The sample lists around 130,000 clones, roughly three quarters occurring once. Sequenced: PBMCs. These receptors all come from a woman aged 60 to 75 in good health and CMV-seronegative. The CDR3 runs from the conserved cysteine through the conserved F or W. The D gene is left open where the match is weak. The listing skips clone size in some rows; elsewhere it reads once, few, many or a size class.

>TRBJ1-5|TRBV7-8|-|TRBD1
CASSGTGVDQPQHF
TGTGCCAGCAGCGGGACAGGTGTTGATCAGCCCCAGCATTTT
>TRBJ1-1|TRBV11-3|-|-
CASSQRPNTEAFF
TGTGCCAGCAGCCAGCGCCCGAACACTGAAGCTTTCTTT
>TRBJ1-2|TRBV11-2|-|TRBD1
CASSSTDRAGGYTF
TGTGCCAGCAGCTCAACCGACAGGGCCGGTGGCTACACCTTC
>TRBJ2-3|TRBV11-2|-|TRBD2
CASSLELAWRGTQYF
TGTGCCAGCAGCTTAGAACTAGCGTGGAGAGGCACGCAGTATTTT
>TRBJ2-1|TRBV4-1|few|-
CASSQREYSYNEQFF
TGCGCCAGCAGCCAGAGGGAATACTCCTACAATGAGCAGTTCTTC
>TRBJ1-1|TRBV6-5|few|-
CASSEVGGLKAFF
TGTGCCAGCAGTGAAGTCGGGGGGCTGAAAGCTTTCTTT
>TRBJ1-2|TRBV7-9|-|-
CATQGIQGTREYGYTF
TGTGCCACCCAGGGAATTCAGGGAACAAGGGAATATGGCTACACCTTC
>TRBJ1-2|TRBV28|-|-
CASTFTGLYGYTF
TGTGCCAGCACCTTCACAGGGCTCTATGGCTACACCTTC
>TRBJ1-1|TRBV2|-|TRBD1
CASRKQTGQFEAFF
TGTGCCAGCAGAAAACAGACAGGGCAATTTGAAGCTTTCTTT
>TRBJ2-7|TRBV7-9|few|TRBD1
CASSPGQEEGEQYF
TGTGCCAGCAGCCCGGGACAGGAGGAAGGCGAGCAGTACTTC
>TRBJ1-1|TRBV9|few|-
CASGVGPDTEAFF
TGTGCCAGCGGCGTGGGGCCCGACACTGAAGCTTTCTTT
>TRBJ1-1|TRBV4-1|-|TRBD1
CASSPTRGGAMNTEAFF
TGCGCCAGCAGCCCCACACGAGGGGGCGCCATGAACACTGAAGCTTTCTTT
>TRBJ2-7|TRBV4-1|few|-
CASSQSVWREQYF
TGCGCCAGCAGCCAATCGGTGTGGAGAGAGCAGTACTTC
>TRBJ1-1|TRBV29-1|-|-
CSVERNTEAFF
TGCAGCGTTGAGAGGAACACTGAAGCTTTCTTT
>TRBJ2-1|TRBV28|-|TRBD2
CASSQLAGEQFF
TGTGCCAGCAGCCAACTAGCGGGGGAGCAGTTCTTC
>TRBJ1-1|TRBV28|-|-
CASSLWTRGEAFF
TGTGCCAGCAGTTTATGGACCCGGGGAGAAGCTTTCTTT
>TRBJ2-1|TRBV28|-|-
CASSYPDEQFF
TGTGCCAGCAGTTATCCTGATGAGCAGTTCTTC
>TRBJ2-1|TRBV27|-|TRBD2
CASRRLAGADEQFF
TGTGCCAGCAGACGACTAGCGGGAGCGGATGAGCAGTTCTTC
>TRBJ2-5|TRBV27|-|TRBD2
CASSLFGAGKGLGETQYF
TGTGCCAGCAGTTTATTTGGAGCGGGGAAGGGTCTGGGTGAGACCCAGTACTTC
>TRBJ2-3|TRBV5-1|-|-
CASYERPSTDTQYF
TGCGCCAGCTACGAGCGGCCTAGCACAGATACGCAGTATTTT
>TRBJ2-6|TRBV7-8|-|-
CASTHSRGYGANVLTF
TGTGCCAGCACCCATTCGCGGGGCTATGGGGCCAACGTCCTGACTTTC
>TRBJ2-3|TRBV28|-|-
CASGDTNIDTQYF
TGTGCCAGCGGTGACACCAACATCGATACGCAGTATTTT
>TRBJ2-7|TRBV19|-|-
CASRYGDEQYF
TGTGCCAGTAGGTACGGGGACGAGCAGTACTTC
>TRBJ1-1|TRBV9|once|-
CASSEDRWGTEAFF
TGTGCCAGCAGCGAAGACAGGTGGGGGACTGAAGCTTTCTTT
>TRBJ2-5|TRBV15|-|-
CATSRGASRETQYF
TGTGCCACCAGCAGAGGAGCTAGCCGAGAGACCCAGTACTTC
>TRBJ2-1|TRBV28|-|TRBD2
CASSLDGGGALEQFF
TGTGCCAGCAGTTTAGACGGCGGGGGGGCCCTTGAGCAGTTCTTC
>TRBJ1-1|TRBV18|-|-
CASSPRRGTMNTEAFF
TGTGCCAGCTCACCACGACGGGGGACTATGAACACTGAAGCTTTCTTT
>TRBJ2-2|TRBV5-1|-|-
CASSPRGPNTGELFF
TGCGCCAGCAGCCCAAGGGGCCCTAACACCGGGGAGCTGTTTTTT
>TRBJ1-4|TRBV5-1|few|-
CASSLADSYGEKLFF
TGCGCCAGCAGCTTGGCCGACAGCTACGGGGAAAAACTGTTTTTT
>TRBJ2-3|TRBV7-9|-|TRBD2
CSSSFGLAGGTDTQYF
TGTTCCAGCAGCTTCGGACTAGCGGGGGGCACAGATACGCAGTATTTT
>TRBJ1-5|TRBV5-6|few|-
CASSLAGAGQPQHF
TGTGCCAGCAGCTTGGCGGGCGCGGGACAGCCCCAGCATTTT
>TRBJ2-2|TRBV6-5|-|TRBD2
CASSSRTSGGFGELFF
TGTGCCAGCAGTTCCCGGACTAGCGGGGGCTTCGGGGAGCTGTTTTTT
>TRBJ1-2|TRBV4-1|-|-
CASSQPNKANYGYTF
TGCGCCAGCAGCCAACCTAATAAAGCTAACTATGGCTACACCTTC
>TRBJ2-2|TRBV19|-|-
CASRTRGRNTGELFF
TGTGCCAGTAGGACGCGGGGGCGTAACACCGGGGAGCTGTTTTTT
>TRBJ2-1|TRBV7-3|-|-
CASSKSRAYNEQFF
TGTGCCAGCAGCAAGAGCCGTGCTTACAATGAGCAGTTCTTC
>TRBJ1-6|TRBV9|-|-
CASSGGLSSYNSPLHF
TGTGCCAGCAGCGGGGGCCTTAGCTCCTATAATTCACCCCTCCACTTT
>TRBJ1-3|TRBV7-3|-|-
CASSILAGSGNTIYF
TGTGCCAGCAGCATACTAGCAGGCTCTGGAAACACCATATATTTT
>TRBJ2-7|TRBV28|once|TRBD1
CASSLRDRGSYEQYF
TGTGCCAGCAGTTTAAGGGACAGGGGTTCCTACGAGCAGTACTTC
>TRBJ1-6|TRBV6-4|-|TRBD1
CARQGQTVFECNSPLHF
TGTGCCCGCCAGGGACAGACGGTTTTTGAGTGCAATTCACCCCTCCACTTT
>TRBJ2-3|TRBV21-1|-|-
CASSPTVASGMSTDTQYF
TGTGCCAGCAGCCCCACAGTGGCTAGCGGGATGAGCACAGATACGCAGTATTTT
>TRBJ1-2|TRBV28|-|-
CASGTNLRGYTF
TGTGCCAGTGGAACAAACTTGCGGGGCTACACCTTC
>TRBJ1-2|TRBV28|-|TRBD1
CASSPRDRALYGYTF
TGTGCCAGCAGTCCAAGGGACAGGGCCCTCTATGGCTACACCTTC
>TRBJ1-2|TRBV2|-|-
CASSAEQGSGYTF
TGTGCCAGCAGTGCCGAACAGGGTAGTGGCTACACCTTC
>TRBJ1-3|TRBV28|-|-
CASRMDWQVGNTIYF
TGTGCCAGCAGGATGGACTGGCAGGTTGGAAACACCATATATTTT